Each of the 23 T cell receptor beta chains below was sequenced from the same sample in a study of PD-L1 blockade in urothelial cancer. Stated time point: peripheral blood 6 weeks after treatment start. The method was immunoSEQ multiplex PCR; TCRdb's version includes in-frame clones alone and lacks a portion of them. The profile shows about 27,000 clones, 82% of them singletons. Sequenced here: PBMCs, sampled around atezolizumab (anti-PD-L1) treatment. The receptors derive from a man in his 70s with urothelial cancer.

The chain combines TRBV4-3 with TRBJ2-2; D gene ambiguous. This CDR3 has 15 amino acids. Trimming pared 0 bases from V and 7 bases from J, leaving 12 bases between. Germline V gene lookup returns CDR1 LGHNA and CDR2 YSLEER. The CDR3 coding sequence is TGCGCCAGCAGCCAAGACGGAGTGGTGGGCGGGGAGCTGTTTTTT. Translating gives CASSQDGVVGGELFF.

This rearrangement joins TRBV5-1 to TRBJ1-2; D not resolved. Looked up from germline, CDR1 is SGHRS and CDR2 is YFSETQ. This CDR3 is built from 16 residues. V was pared by 4 bases and J by 1 base, with 17 bases between. DNA of the CDR3: TGCGCCAGCAGCCTGCCGGGTCGCGGTTTTAACTATGGCTACACCTTC. It codes for CASSLPGRGFNYGYTF. Filled out from reference TRBV5-1 and TRBJ1-2, the complete variable domain reads KAGVTQTPRYLIKTRGQQVTLSCSPISGHRSVSWYQQTPGQGLQFLFEYFSETQRNKGNFPGRFSGRQFSNSRSEMNVSTLELGDSALYLCASSLPGRGFNYGYTFGSGTRLTVV.

CDR3 sequence reads: CASRPHHSRVLSGNTIYF. The CDR3 nucleotides are TGTGCCAGCAGACCCCATCATAGCCGGGTCCTCTCTGGAAACACCATATATTTT. The chain couples TRBV21-1 to TRBJ1-3. TRBV21-1 is assigned pseudogene status. The CDR3 is 18 residues long.

The DNA for the CDR3 is TGTGCCAGCAGGCCGGGACAGGGTAACAATGAGCAGTTCTTC. Translation: CASRPGQGNNEQFF. The chain has TRBV28 and TRBJ2-1; 9 nucleotides match TRBD1. Germline lookup yields CDR1 MDHEN and CDR2 SYDVKM. Trimming took 6 bases from V and 5 from J; bases not matched to a gene: 5. The CDR3 has 14 residues.

This clone was counted only a few times. The V gene is TRBV2, the J gene TRBJ2-7, with D possibly matching TRBD2 (6 bases). V was trimmed by 2 bases and J by 1 base, leaving 9 bases between them. CDR1 and CDR2 from the germline V gene are SNHLY and FYNNEI. This CDR3 region has 14 residues. The DNA for the CDR3 is TGTGCCAGCAGTGAACACGGGAGTTCCTACGAGCAGTACTTC. Amino acids: CASSEHGSSYEQYF.

The chain uses TRBV4-1 and TRBJ2-3; TRBD2 is a possible D gene (5 bases). Trimming left V 4 bases short and J 1 base short, with 15 bases between. Germline CDR1 and CDR2: MGHRA and YSYEKL. CDR3 length equals 16 residues. The CDR3 region has the DNA TGCGCCAGCAGCCCTTACCTCTCGCGGGGCACAGATACGCAGTATTTT. Residues: CASSPYLSRGTDTQYF.

The rearrangement uses TRBV4-2 and TRBJ1-4; no clear D. The germline V and J ends were trimmed by 5 bases and 0 bases, with 13 bases remaining between them. Germline lookup yields CDR1 LGHNA and CDR2 YNFKEQ. This CDR3 contains 16 residues. The CDR3 loop reads CASSTFDKATNEKLFF. The CDR3 DNA is TGTGCCAGCAGCACCTTTGACAAGGCAACTAATGAAAAACTGTTTTTT.

This clone was counted once. In DNA form, the CDR3 reads TGTGCCAGCAGCCAGGGGACATACACAGATACGCAGTATTTT. The encoded protein is CASSQGTYTDTQYF. This sequence joins TRBV7-2 and TRBJ2-3; TRBD1 might be the D (6 bases). The germline gives CDR1 SGHTA, CDR2 FQGNSA. V was clipped by 5 bases and J by 2 bases, with 11 bases between them. This CDR3 has 14 amino acids.

The V gene is TRBV6-1, the J gene TRBJ2-5; the D is unclear. CDR1 is MNHNS and CDR2 is SASEGT in the germline V gene. The germline V and J ends were trimmed by 6 bases and 2 bases, with 13 bases remaining between them. CDR3 length: 14 residues. CDR3 nucleotide sequence: TGTGCCAGCAGCCCATGGCCGCGGCAAGAGACCCAGTACTTC. This gives the protein CASSPWPRQETQYF.

The chain couples TRBV29-1 to TRBJ2-3; 7 bases are shared with TRBD1. Germline assignment: CDR1 SQVTM and CDR2 ANQGSEA. V was pared by 8 bases and J by 6 bases, with 11 bases of the junction left unmatched. This CDR3 comprises 13 residues. The CDR3 DNA reads TGCAGCTCTGCGAGACAGGGAACCGATACGCAGTATTTT. Its protein is CSSARQGTDTQYF.

The chain links TRBV4-1 to TRBJ1-5; D is undetermined. CDR1 is MGHRA and CDR2 is YSYEKL in the germline V gene. The CDR3 loop spans 17 amino acids. V was pared by 0 bases and J by 0 bases, with 12 bases between. CDR3 region: CASSQDVREDSNQPQHF. CDR3 coding DNA: TGCGCCAGCAGCCAAGATGTGAGGGAAGATAGCAATCAGCCCCAGCATTTT.

The chain joins TRBV6-6 to TRBJ2-7, with 12 bases matching TRBD2. CDR1 and CDR2 from the germline V gene are MNHNY and SVGAGI (reference sequence). The CDR3 extends over 14 amino acids. The ends lost 6 bases at V and 4 bases at J; junction bases unmatched: 4. This CDR3 is CASSQGTSGYEQYF. CDR3 DNA: TGTGCCAGCAGCCAAGGGACTAGCGGGTACGAGCAGTACTTC.

This clone appeared a single time. This sequence joins TRBV18 and TRBJ1-2, with TRBD1 identical over 8 bases. Losses at the gene ends were 6 bases for V and 5 bases for J; bases not matched to a gene: 11. CDR3 size: 15 residues. The germline V gene encodes CDR1 KGHSH and CDR2 LQKENI. CDR3 bases: TGTGCCAGCTCCCACCGGGACAGGCCTGGATATGGCTACACCTTC. Translating it yields CASSHRDRPGYGYTF.

The chain combines TRBV5-5 with TRBJ1-5; tentatively, D is TRBD1 (6 bases). The CDR3 runs 17 residues. V was clipped by 1 base and J by 7 bases, with 21 bases between them. Germline lookup yields CDR1 SGHKS and CDR2 YYEKEE (reference sequence). In nucleotides, the CDR3 is TGTGCCAGCAGCTTGACCCCCGGGACACAAACGGGGCAGCCCCAGCATTTT. This translates into CASSLTPGTQTGQPQHF.

The V gene is TRBV9, the J gene TRBJ1-2; perhaps TRBD1 as D (6 bases). V lost 3 bases to trimming and J lost 2 bases, with 20 bases between them. The CDR3 runs to 17 residues. Germline V gene lookup returns CDR1 SGDLS and CDR2 YYNGEE. In nucleotides, the CDR3 is TGTGCCAGCAGCGCCCAAGGACAGAATGATTTCAACTATGGCTACACCTTC. This codes for CASSAQGQNDFNYGYTF.

This clone was counted between two and nine times. The chain has TRBV28 and TRBJ1-5; possibly TRBD1 for D (5 bases). The CDR3 has 15 residues. CDR1 and CDR2 (germline): MDHEN, SYDVKM. The ends were cut back, 2 bases at V and 5 bases at J, with 13 bases in the middle. The CDR3 loop is CASSLGSGGYQPQHF. As DNA, the CDR3 is TGTGCCAGCAGTTTAGGTTCCGGGGGTTATCAGCCCCAGCATTTT.

V is TRBV5-6 and J is TRBJ2-3; a possible D gene is TRBD2 (6 bases). CDR1 and CDR2 (germline): SGHDT, YYEEEE. The CDR3 length is 15 residues. V shed 2 bases and J shed 5 bases, with 15 bases lying between them. CDR3 nucleotide sequence: TGTGCCAGCAGCTTAATGGGGCGGGGCCTAGATACGCAGTATTTT. Residues: CASSLMGRGLDTQYF.

V usage is TRBV18 and J usage is TRBJ1-4, with D uncertain. Germline V gene sequence: CDR1 KGHSH, CDR2 LQKENI. The CDR3 is 13 residues long. V was shortened by 6 bases and J by 5 bases, with 10 bases between the two germline ends. The CDR3, as DNA: TGTGCCAGCTCTCCCACGCGAAATGAAAAACTGTTTTTT. It codes for CASSPTRNEKLFF.

The rearrangement links TRBV6-5 to TRBJ1-2, with a tentative D call TRBD1 (5 bases). CDR1 and CDR2 (germline): MNHEY, SVGAGI. The ends were cut back, 2 bases at V and 6 bases at J, with 16 bases in the middle. This CDR3 contains 15 residues. The CDR3: CASSYDSLRDHGYTF. The CDR3 DNA is TGTGCCAGCAGTTACGATTCCCTCAGGGATCATGGCTACACCTTC.

The V call is TRBV7-6, the J call TRBJ2-2, with 9 nucleotides matching TRBD1. Germline CDR1 is SGHVS and CDR2 is FNYEAQ. J was trimmed by 7 bases and V by 11 bases; bases with no gene match: 5. CDR3 length: 12 residues. This CDR3 reads CAVQGAVGELFF. The CDR3 coding sequence is TGTGCCGTACAGGGGGCGGTCGGGGAGCTGTTTTTT.

This chain links TRBV5-4 with TRBJ1-1; D is unclear. CDR1 is SGHNT and CDR2 is YYREEE in the germline V gene (reference sequence). V lost 4 bases and J lost 1, with 11 bases in between. The CDR3 runs to 14 residues. CDR3 loop: CASSAGFRNTEAFF. DNA for the CDR3: TGTGCCAGCAGCGCAGGCTTCCGGAACACTGAAGCTTTCTTT.

This chain's CDR3 is CSVDVQAKLIMNTEAFF. The CDR3 DNA sequence: TGCAGCGTTGATGTACAGGCGAAACTAATCATGAACACTGAAGCTTTCTTT. This chain uses TRBV29-1 with TRBJ1-1; D is perhaps TRBD1 (5 bases). Germline V gene sequence: CDR1 SQVTM, CDR2 ANQGSEA. Trimming pared 3 bases from V and 0 bases from J, leaving 20 bases between. The CDR3 totals 17 residues.

The chain couples TRBV7-9 to TRBJ2-7, with 7 nucleotides matching TRBD1. The V segment lost 8 bases and the J segment 1 base; nucleotides outside the gene matches: 11. This CDR3 has 15 residues. From germline, CDR1 is SEHNR and CDR2 FQNEAQ (reference sequence). Here the CDR3 reads CASLERQGESYEQYF. In nucleotides, the CDR3 is TGTGCCAGCCTCGAGCGGCAGGGGGAGTCCTACGAGCAGTACTTC.